These 13 T cell receptor beta chains originate from one sample sequenced in a study of CXCR3-negative and CXCR3-positive naive CD8 T cells. All TRB cDNA libraries came from 5' RACE performed with UMI labels. Each CDR3 protein gets one entry in TCRdb, which reprocessed the 5' RACE reads and gives no DNA. This sample's clone table lists about 48,000 distinct CDR3 sequences. The sequenced sample consisted of memory CD8+ T cells from blood. These receptor sequences come from a human donor in good health. Some clones in this sample may be carry-over from other donors' samples.

V and J are TRBV9 and TRBJ2-5; without DNA, the TCRdb call of TRBD2 cannot be checked. CDR1 and CDR2 from the germline V gene are SGDLS and YYNGEE. The CDR3 loop spans 16 amino acids. The CDR3 protein is CASSGDLAGFGETQYF.

The rearrangement joins TRBV27 to TRBJ1-1; the D gene TCRdb calls, TRBD1, cannot be checked with no DNA. The germline gives CDR1 MNHEY, CDR2 SMNVEV (reference sequence). The CDR3 spans 14 residues. Here the CDR3 reads CASSLDRQNTEAFF.

The CDR3 is CASSLAGGSYNEQFF. The chain joins TRBV13 to TRBJ2-1; checking the TCRdb D call of TRBD1 is not possible without DNA. Germline assignment: CDR1 PRHDT and CDR2 FYEKMQ (reference sequence). The CDR3 length is 15 residues.

The chain couples TRBV6-5 to TRBJ2-1; TCRdb selects TRBD1, and the lack of DNA leaves this call unchecked. This CDR3 is built from 14 residues. CDR1 is MNHEY, CDR2 SVGAGI, per germline. CDR3 protein: CASSHRDSPNEQFF.

The rearrangement joins TRBV12-3 or TRBV12-4 to TRBJ2-5; TCRdb returns TRBD2, unconfirmable since there is no DNA. The CDR3 has 16 residues. The CDR3 loop is CASSPTAQGRRETQYF.

This chain connects TRBV15 to TRBJ1-1; TCRdb designates TRBD1, a call that cannot be tested without DNA. The CDR3 extends over 12 amino acids. CDR1 and CDR2 from the germline V gene are LNHNV and YYDKDF (reference sequence). The CDR3 sequence is CATSRRDRDAFF.

The chain carries TRBV5-5 and TRBJ1-3; the D call of TRBD1 rests on TCRdb alone, since no DNA is present to check it. CDR1 is SGHKS, CDR2 YYEKEE, per germline (reference sequence). This CDR3 is built from 17 residues. This chain's CDR3 is CASSLLPSGGSGNTIYF.

The V gene is TRBV29-1, the J gene TRBJ2-3; TCRdb names TRBD2, which stays unverified in the absence of DNA. This CDR3 has 12 residues. In germline, CDR1 is SQVTM, CDR2 ANQGSEA. The CDR3 here is CSGGRGTDTQYF.

The J gene is TRBJ1-1, the V gene TRBV7-6; TCRdb indicates TRBD1, and absent DNA this call remains unverified. The V gene's germline CDR1 is SGHVS and CDR2 FNYEAQ. The CDR3 has 15 residues. The CDR3 protein is CASSILDRGGTEAFF.

The chain combines TRBV20-1 with TRBJ2-7; there is no DNA to check the TCRdb D call of TRBD1. The CDR3 has 13 residues. From germline, CDR1 is DFQATT and CDR2 SNEGSKA (reference sequence). CDR3 sequence: CSAKQGSAYEQYF.

The J gene is TRBJ2-4, the V gene TRBV14; TCRdb names TRBD1, which stays unverified in the absence of DNA. Germline CDR1 is SGHDN and CDR2 is FVKESK. The CDR3 has 16 amino acids. CDR3 amino acids: CASSGARGSDKNIQYF.

This chain connects TRBV7-2 to TRBJ2-3; TCRdb's assignment of TRBD1 cannot be checked, as there is no DNA. The CDR3 loop spans 14 amino acids. Germline V gene data show CDR1 as SGHTA and CDR2 as FQGNSA. The CDR3 reads CASSLDSFSGTQYF.

This rearrangement joins TRBV20-1 to TRBJ2-1; the TCRdb D gene call, TRBD2, has no DNA to confirm it. The CDR3 covers 16 residues. The germline V gene has CDR1 DFQATT and CDR2 SNEGSKA (reference sequence). Here the CDR3 reads CSAPRTSGALYNEQFF.